The clone carrying this T cell receptor (beta chain) was seen only once. Clones were sequenced by immunoSEQ multiplex PCR, and TCRdb holds only the in-frame ones, with some missing. The repertoire includes roughly 49,000 clones, about three quarters of them detected once, and roughly 7.9% sits in the top ten. Per germline, CDR1 LGHNT and CDR2 FRNRAP. This CDR3 comprises 18 residues. The trim removed 4 bases at V and 3 bases at J, leaving 11 bases unmatched. These data come from a study of OX40 agonist ivuxolimab in advanced cancers. The sequencing here drew on CD4+ or CD8+ T cells sorted from blood, taken in a trial of the OX40 agonist ivuxolimab. This chain links TRBV12-5 with TRBJ2-1, with TRBD2 matching 11 bases. The sequence was collected from an adult with an advanced solid tumor such as melanoma, head and neck, liver or kidney cancer. CDR3 loop: CASGSYFPGLADYNEQFF. The CDR3 region has the DNA TGTGCTAGTGGTTCTTACTTCCCGGGACTAGCGGACTACAATGAGCAGTTCTTC.